This is a list of T cell receptor beta chains from one sample in a study of T cells after yellow fever vaccination. In TCRdb, the 5' RACE reads were re-called with MiXCR into one record per CDR3 protein. The sample includes under 25,000 distinct CDR3 sequences, roughly 5% of them seen just once. The input for sequencing was PBMCs, either bulk or a sorted T-cell subset (CD4+, CD8+, memory, or dextramer-sorted; not recorded which), taken around 45 days after the first yellow fever vaccination. All receptors come from a man aged 18 to 30 who received the YFV17D yellow fever vaccine. The CDR3 runs from the conserved cysteine through the conserved F or W. Each record gives: J gene, D gene, V gene, clone size, CDR3 protein, CDR3 DNA. D genes are given only for firm matches. Not every row has a clone size; where given, it reads once, few, many or a size class.

J gene: TRBJ2-5
D gene: .
V gene: TRBV29-1
clone size: many
CDR3 protein: CSVEVAEETQYF
CDR3 DNA: TGCAGCGTTGAAGTGGCAGAAGAGACCCAGTACTTC

J gene: TRBJ2-3
D gene: TRBD2
V gene: TRBV5-1
clone size: many
CDR3 protein: CASSLEGTSGGADTQYF
CDR3 DNA: TGCGCCAGCAGCTTGGAGGGGACTAGCGGGGGCGCAGATACGCAGTATTTT

J gene: TRBJ2-3
D gene: TRBD2
V gene: TRBV5-4
clone size: medium-sized
CDR3 protein: CASSRRTSGEDTQYF
CDR3 DNA: TGTGCCAGCAGCAGACGGACTAGCGGGGAGGATACGCAGTATTTT

J gene: TRBJ1-1
D gene: .
V gene: TRBV5-6
clone size: few
CDR3 protein: CASTHSGRGARTEAFF
CDR3 DNA: TGTGCCAGCACCCATTCTGGGCGGGGGGCGCGTACTGAAGCTTTCTTT

J gene: TRBJ2-3
D gene: .
V gene: TRBV18
clone size: many
CDR3 protein: CASSPVPDTQYF
CDR3 DNA: TGTGCCAGCTCACCAGTCCCAGATACGCAGTATTTT

J gene: TRBJ2-3
D gene: TRBD2
V gene: TRBV7-2
clone size: medium-sized
CDR3 protein: CASSLGLAGGPSSTDTQYF
CDR3 DNA: TGTGCCAGCAGCTTAGGGCTAGCGGGGGGCCCTTCTAGCACAGATACGCAGTATTTT

J gene: TRBJ2-3
D gene: .
V gene: TRBV7-2
clone size: many
CDR3 protein: CASSLRDGSNTQYF
CDR3 DNA: TGTGCCAGCAGCCTCCGGGACGGCTCGAATACGCAGTATTTT

J gene: TRBJ2-3
D gene: .
V gene: TRBV3-1
clone size: many
CDR3 protein: CASSRNTDTQYF
CDR3 DNA: TGTGCCAGCAGCCGAAACACAGATACGCAGTATTTT

J gene: TRBJ1-5
D gene: TRBD1
V gene: TRBV12-3/TRBV12-4
clone size: many
CDR3 protein: CASRTGRTLPQHF
CDR3 DNA: TGTGCCAGCCGGACAGGTAGGACCCTGCCCCAGCATTTT

J gene: TRBJ2-5
D gene: TRBD1
V gene: TRBV19
clone size: many
CDR3 protein: CASSTGTGNRETQYF
CDR3 DNA: TGTGCCAGTAGTACCGGGACAGGGAACAGGGAGACCCAGTACTTC

J gene: TRBJ2-1
D gene: TRBD2
V gene: TRBV2
clone size: once
CDR3 protein: CASCPRRLAGGRHDEQFF
CDR3 DNA: TGTGCCAGCTGCCCCAGGAGACTAGCGGGGGGACGACACGATGAGCAGTTCTTC

J gene: TRBJ2-7
D gene: TRBD1
V gene: TRBV19
clone size: many
CDR3 protein: CASSAGQGSEQYF
CDR3 DNA: TGTGCCAGTAGTGCAGGACAGGGCTCCGAGCAGTACTTC

J gene: TRBJ2-3
D gene: .
V gene: TRBV7-3
clone size: many
CDR3 protein: CASRIAADTQYF
CDR3 DNA: TGTGCCAGCAGGATAGCAGCAGATACGCAGTATTTT

J gene: TRBJ2-1
D gene: .
V gene: TRBV20-1
clone size: .
CDR3 protein: CSAPWSGEQFF
CDR3 DNA: TGCAGTGCCCCCTGGAGCGGTGAGCAGTTCTTC

J gene: TRBJ2-1
D gene: .
V gene: TRBV6-4
clone size: many
CDR3 protein: CASSDSHEGGSYNEQFF
CDR3 DNA: TGTGCCAGCAGTGACTCGCACGAGGGGGGCTCCTACAATGAGCAGTTCTTC

J gene: TRBJ2-1
D gene: TRBD2
V gene: TRBV7-2
clone size: many
CDR3 protein: CASSLSSGGAQNEQFF
CDR3 DNA: TGTGCCAGCAGCTTATCTAGCGGGGGGGCGCAGAATGAGCAGTTCTTC

J gene: TRBJ2-5
D gene: .
V gene: TRBV28
clone size: many
CDR3 protein: CASSSMGTQYF
CDR3 DNA: TGTGCCAGCAGCTCTATGGGGACCCAGTACTTC

J gene: TRBJ1-5
D gene: TRBD1
V gene: TRBV6-5
clone size: .
CDR3 protein: CASSYVTAGQGGNQPQHF
CDR3 DNA: TGTGCCAGCAGTTACGTTACCGCGGGACAGGGGGGCAATCAGCCCCAGCATTTT

J gene: TRBJ2-1
D gene: TRBD2
V gene: TRBV20-1
clone size: many
CDR3 protein: CSAISGGAFNEQFF
CDR3 DNA: TGCAGTGCAATTAGCGGGGGGGCCTTCAATGAGCAGTTCTTC

J gene: TRBJ2-2
D gene: .
V gene: TRBV5-1
clone size: many
CDR3 protein: CASSFGTNTGELFF
CDR3 DNA: TGCGCCAGCAGCTTTGGTACGAACACCGGGGAGCTGTTTTTT

J gene: TRBJ1-5
D gene: .
V gene: TRBV20-1
clone size: many
CDR3 protein: CSANREYSNQPQHF
CDR3 DNA: TGCAGTGCTAATAGGGAATATAGCAATCAGCCCCAGCATTTT

J gene: TRBJ1-6
D gene: TRBD1
V gene: TRBV20-1
clone size: many
CDR3 protein: CSATYDIWTGGNLHF
CDR3 DNA: TGCAGTGCTACCTATGATATATGGACAGGGGGCAACCTCCACTTT

J gene: TRBJ2-5
D gene: TRBD1
V gene: TRBV7-2
clone size: many
CDR3 protein: CASSTNRGPEETQYF
CDR3 DNA: TGTGCCAGCAGCACCAACAGGGGGCCGGAGGAGACCCAGTACTTC

J gene: TRBJ1-5
D gene: .
V gene: TRBV5-6
clone size: many
CDR3 protein: CASSLGPGVNQPQHF
CDR3 DNA: TGTGCCAGCAGCTTGGGGCCGGGGGTTAATCAGCCCCAGCATTTT

J gene: TRBJ2-5
D gene: .
V gene: TRBV12-3/TRBV12-4
clone size: many
CDR3 protein: CASSLGALRETQYF
CDR3 DNA: TGTGCCAGCAGTTTGGGCGCCCTGAGAGAGACCCAGTACTTC

J gene: TRBJ1-2
D gene: TRBD1
V gene: TRBV4-1
clone size: many
CDR3 protein: CASSRDRGDGYTF
CDR3 DNA: TGCGCCAGCAGCCGCGACAGGGGTGACGGCTACACCTTC

J gene: TRBJ2-1
D gene: .
V gene: TRBV11-2
clone size: many
CDR3 protein: CASSLGLLVDEQFF
CDR3 DNA: TGTGCCAGCAGCTTAGGGTTACTAGTCGATGAGCAGTTCTTC

J gene: TRBJ1-4
D gene: .
V gene: TRBV7-3
clone size: many
CDR3 protein: CASRIIYGAEKLFF
CDR3 DNA: TGTGCCAGCAGGATTATATACGGAGCTGAAAAACTGTTTTTT

J gene: TRBJ1-1
D gene: .
V gene: TRBV19
clone size: many
CDR3 protein: CASSSPGGGLNTEAFF
CDR3 DNA: TGTGCCAGTAGTTCTCCGGGCGGGGGCCTGAACACTGAAGCTTTCTTT

J gene: TRBJ1-2
D gene: .
V gene: TRBV27
clone size: many
CDR3 protein: CASSSVRDYGYTF
CDR3 DNA: TGTGCCAGCAGTTCGGTCAGGGACTATGGCTACACCTTC

J gene: TRBJ1-6
D gene: .
V gene: TRBV4-3
clone size: many
CDR3 protein: CASSQDTPTPGSYNSPLHF
CDR3 DNA: TGCGCCAGCAGCCAAGATACTCCAACACCAGGATCCTATAATTCACCCCTCCACTTT

J gene: TRBJ1-1
D gene: .
V gene: TRBV20-1
clone size: many
CDR3 protein: CSARLPLTDLNTEAFF
CDR3 DNA: TGCAGTGCTAGACTCCCCTTGACAGATCTCAACACTGAAGCTTTCTTT

J gene: TRBJ1-2
D gene: TRBD1
V gene: TRBV4-1
clone size: many
CDR3 protein: CASSQRDSSFTDGYTF
CDR3 DNA: TGCGCCAGCAGCCAACGGGACAGCTCTTTTACCGATGGCTACACCTTC

J gene: TRBJ2-2
D gene: TRBD2
V gene: TRBV7-2
clone size: many
CDR3 protein: CASRPGGLDTGELFF
CDR3 DNA: TGTGCCAGCAGGCCGGGGGGGCTTGACACCGGGGAGCTGTTTTTT

J gene: TRBJ1-5
D gene: .
V gene: TRBV5-6
clone size: many
CDR3 protein: CASSLRGEARQPQHF
CDR3 DNA: TGTGCCAGCAGCTTGAGAGGGGAGGCAAGGCAGCCCCAGCATTTT

J gene: TRBJ1-4
D gene: .
V gene: TRBV4-3
clone size: many
CDR3 protein: CASSPFIATNEKLFF
CDR3 DNA: TGCGCCAGCAGCCCTTTTATTGCAACTAATGAAAAACTGTTTTTT

J gene: TRBJ2-2
D gene: .
V gene: TRBV11-2
clone size: many
CDR3 protein: CASSLEGYTGELFF
CDR3 DNA: TGTGCCAGCAGCTTAGAAGGTTACACCGGGGAGCTGTTTTTT